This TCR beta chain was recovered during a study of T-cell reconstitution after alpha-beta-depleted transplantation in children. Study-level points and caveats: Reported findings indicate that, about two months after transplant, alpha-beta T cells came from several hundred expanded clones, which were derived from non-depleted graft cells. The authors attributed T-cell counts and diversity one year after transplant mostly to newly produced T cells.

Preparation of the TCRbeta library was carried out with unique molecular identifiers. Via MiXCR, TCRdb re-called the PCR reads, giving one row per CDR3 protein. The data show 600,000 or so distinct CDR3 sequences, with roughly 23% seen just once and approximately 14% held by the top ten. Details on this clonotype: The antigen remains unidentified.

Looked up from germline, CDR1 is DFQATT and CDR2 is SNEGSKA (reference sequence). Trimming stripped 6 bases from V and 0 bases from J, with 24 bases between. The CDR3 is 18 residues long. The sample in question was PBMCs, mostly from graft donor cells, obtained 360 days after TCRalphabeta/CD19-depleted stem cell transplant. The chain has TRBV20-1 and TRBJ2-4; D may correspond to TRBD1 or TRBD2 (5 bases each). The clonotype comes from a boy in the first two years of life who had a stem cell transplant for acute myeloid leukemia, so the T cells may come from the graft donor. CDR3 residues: CSAHPERGWDRAKNIQYF. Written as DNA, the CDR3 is TGCAGTGCCCACCCGGAAAGGGGATGGGACCGAGCCAAAAACATTCAGTACTTC.